The 30 T cell receptor beta chains below were found in one sample sequenced in a study of shared clonotypes between healthy human individuals. The table came from immunoSEQ multiplex PCR; TCRdb's copy has only in-frame clones and leaves some out. The table records fewer than 1.6 million clones, 98% of them present only once. Sequenced: naive CD4+ T cells sorted from blood. Subset denoted: CD45RA+ positively selected. These receptors were collected from a man aged 25 to 40 in good health.

CDR3 nucleotide sequence: TGTGCCAGCAGCTTAGGAGTCAACAGGGGACTTGACGAGCAGTACTTC. Amino acids: CASSLGVNRGLDEQYF. The chain recombines TRBV7-9 with TRBJ2-7; tentatively, D is TRBD1 (7 bases). Between the trimmed V and J ends, which lost 1 base and 5 bases, there was a span of 18 bases. CDR1 and CDR2 from the germline V gene are SEHNR and FQNEAQ (reference sequence). The CDR3 consists of 16 residues.

This clone was found once. V is TRBV6-1 and J is TRBJ1-5; 7 bases are a match to TRBD1. The germline V gene encodes CDR1 MNHNS and CDR2 SASEGT. This CDR3 comprises 13 residues. With 6 bases clipped from V and 4 bases from J, the junction kept 3 bases outside the gene matches. The CDR3 DNA sequence: TGTGCCAGCAGCGGGACAGCTAATCAGCCCCAGCATTTT. It codes for CASSGTANQPQHF.

As concerns this clone: The same CDR3 is also encoded by other DNA sequences in this sample. The chain is built from TRBV28 and TRBJ1-2; 8 nucleotides line up with TRBD1. The V segment lost 4 bases and the J segment 2 bases; nucleotides outside the gene matches: 3. CDR1 is MDHEN, CDR2 SYDVKM, per germline. This CDR3 has 14 residues. CDR3 in DNA: TGTGCCAGCAGTTCTCCAGGGGGCAACTATGGCTACACCTTC. This encodes CASSSPGGNYGYTF.

This clone showed up just once. Other DNA sequences in this specimen translate into the identical CDR3. The chain couples TRBV9 to TRBJ1-3; no reliable D call. The V gene lost 1 base and the J gene lost 1 base, with 0 bases spanning the gap. Germline V gene sequence: CDR1 SGDLS, CDR2 YYNGEE. This CDR3 is 12 amino acids long. The CDR3 protein is CASSVSGNTIYF. Written as DNA, the CDR3 is TGTGCCAGCAGCGTATCTGGAAACACCATATATTTT. The full variable domain, its missing parts supplied by reference TRBV9 and TRBJ1-3, is DSGVTQTPKHLITATGQRVTLRCSPRSGDLSVYWYQQSLDQGLQFLIQYYNGEERAKGNILERFSAQQFPDLHSELNLSSLELGDSALYFCASSVSGNTIYFGEGSWLTVV.

In DNA, the CDR3 is TGTGCCAGCAGTCACGAACCCCGTTACAGAGCCTACGAGCAGTACTTC. As protein: CASSHEPRYRAYEQYF. The gene calls are TRBV11-2 and TRBJ2-7; D remains ambiguous. Germline V lookup: CDR1 SGHAT, CDR2 FQNNGV. The CDR3 extends over 16 amino acids. V lost 6 bases and J 2 bases, leaving 20 bases between the germline ends. Variable domain in full (rest from reference TRBV11-2 and TRBJ2-7): EAGVAQSPRYKIIEKRQSVAFWCNPISGHATLYWYQQILGQGPKLLIQFQNNGVVDDSQLPKDRFSAERLKGVDSTLKIQPAKLEDSAVYLCASSHEPRYRAYEQYFGPGTRLTVT.

The J gene is TRBJ2-7, the V gene TRBV27; no reliable D call. The V and J ends lost 2 bases and 1 base respectively, with 12 bases between them. Germline V gives CDR1 MNHEY, CDR2 SMNVEV (reference sequence). CDR3 length: 15 amino acids. In DNA form, the CDR3 reads TGTGCCAGCAGTTTAAACGGTGGCCTATCCTACGAGCAGTACTTC. The encoded protein is CASSLNGGLSYEQYF.

This clone is a singleton in its sample. The CDR3 DNA reads TGCGCCAGCAGCCAAGATCCTCCCGCTATCCAGTACTTC. This sequence encodes CASSQDPPAIQYF. The V and J genes are TRBV4-3 and TRBJ2-5; D is undetermined. The V gene lost 0 bases and the J gene lost 10 bases, with 12 bases spanning the gap. Germline assignment: CDR1 LGHNA and CDR2 YSLEER. The CDR3 is made up of 13 amino acids.

The gene calls are TRBV5-1 and TRBJ2-7; 9 nucleotides match TRBD1. The trim removed 2 bases at V and 5 bases at J, leaving 11 bases unmatched. The length of the CDR3 is 16 residues. Germline CDR1 is SGHRS and CDR2 is YFSETQ. The CDR3 sequence: CASSLPSGTGKDEQYF. Written as DNA, the CDR3 is TGCGCCAGCAGCTTACCCTCCGGGACAGGGAAGGACGAGCAGTACTTC. The whole variable domain, filled in from reference TRBV5-1 and TRBJ2-7, reads KAGVTQTPRYLIKTRGQQVTLSCSPISGHRSVSWYQQTPGQGLQFLFEYFSETQRNKGNFPGRFSGRQFSNSRSEMNVSTLELGDSALYLCASSLPSGTGKDEQYFGPGTRLTVT.

The rearrangement links TRBV7-6 to TRBJ2-7, with D perhaps matching TRBD2 (6 bases). The germline V and J ends were trimmed by 5 bases and 3 bases, with 20 bases remaining between them. Germline CDR1 is SGHVS and CDR2 is FNYEAQ. The CDR3 spans 16 residues. The CDR3 sequence is CASSALTSSVVYEQYF. The CDR3 DNA reads as TGTGCCAGCAGCGCCTTAACCTCTAGCGTTGTCTACGAGCAGTACTTC.

This clone was detected once. The V call is TRBV5-5, the J call TRBJ2-1; D gene ambiguous. Per the germline V gene, CDR1 is SGHKS and CDR2 is YYEKEE (reference sequence). The CDR3 has 17 residues. Deletions cut 5 bases from V and 0 bases from J, with 18 bases between. CDR3 residues: CASSQTPTSSSYNEQFF. CDR3 nucleotide sequence: TGTGCCAGCAGTCAAACCCCGACTTCGAGCTCCTACAATGAGCAGTTCTTC.

As for this clone: Different DNA sequences within this sample yield the same CDR3. V is TRBV19 and J is TRBJ2-7; the D is unclear. The CDR3 loop spans 13 amino acids. Germline V gives CDR1 LNHDA, CDR2 SQIVND (reference sequence). V was cut by 3 bases and J by 1 base, with 7 bases left in between. The CDR3: CASSIGQSYEQYF. As DNA, the CDR3 is TGTGCCAGTAGTATTGGCCAGTCCTACGAGCAGTACTTC.

V is TRBV5-4 and J is TRBJ2-1; the D gene is possibly TRBD1 (5 bases). This CDR3 has 15 amino acids. Looked up from germline, CDR1 is SGHNT and CDR2 is YYREEE (reference sequence). Trimming took off 2 bases at V and 9 bases at J, with 18 bases between the two ends. The chain's CDR3 is CASSLRVGLQLEQFF. The DNA of the CDR3 is TGTGCCAGCAGCTTACGAGTGGGGCTACAACTTGAGCAGTTCTTC.

The rearrangement links TRBV18 to TRBJ1-5; no reliable D call. Germline loops: CDR1 KGHSH, CDR2 LQKENI. The CDR3 covers 14 residues. The V end lost 4 bases, the J end lost 3 bases, and 10 bases lay between the germline ends. The CDR3 loop is CASSLLPTNQPQHF. The CDR3 bases are TGTGCCAGCTCACTCTTACCCACCAATCAGCCCCAGCATTTT.

This chain uses TRBV5-1 with TRBJ1-2; 9 bases match TRBD1. CDR3 length: 15 residues. Germline lookup yields CDR1 SGHRS and CDR2 YFSETQ. The V segment lost 4 bases and the J segment 1 base; nucleotides outside the gene matches: 5. In DNA form, the CDR3 reads TGCGCCAGCAGCCCGGGGACAGGGTATAACTATGGCTACACCTTC. Translation: CASSPGTGYNYGYTF.

This chain's CDR3 is CASSHLGLAGFNEQFF. The DNA of the CDR3 is TGTGCCAGCAGTCACCTTGGACTAGCGGGCTTCAATGAGCAGTTCTTC. V gene TRBV2 combines with J gene TRBJ2-1; 11 positions match TRBD2. Trimming took 5 bases from V and 6 from J; bases not matched to a gene: 9. Germline-derived CDR1 and CDR2 are SNHLY and FYNNEI. The CDR3 extends over 16 amino acids. Variable domain in full (rest from reference TRBV2 and TRBJ2-1): EPEVTQTPSHQVTQMGQEVILRCVPISNHLYFYWYRQILGQKVEFLVSFYNNEISEKSEIFDDQFSVERPDGSNFTLKIRSTKLEDSAMYFCASSHLGLAGFNEQFFGPGTRLTVL.

This chain connects TRBV6-1 to TRBJ2-7; D might be TRBD1 or TRBD2, each matching 5 bases. Germline lookup yields CDR1 MNHNS and CDR2 SASEGT. The CDR3 is 14 residues long. Trimming stripped 7 bases from V and 0 bases from J, with 13 bases between. CDR3 sequence (DNA): TGTGCCAGCACGGGACCCCCGGGCTCCTACGAGCAGTACTTC. Its protein product is CASTGPPGSYEQYF.

This chain links TRBV28 with TRBJ1-5, with 9 bases that match TRBD1. Trimming at V came to 5 bases and at J to 6 bases, leaving 11 bases not matched to a gene. The CDR3 contains 16 residues. Germline V gene sequence: CDR1 MDHEN, CDR2 SYDVKM. CDR3: CASSAMLGQGLQPQHF. The DNA of the CDR3 is TGTGCCAGCAGTGCAATGTTGGGACAGGGCCTTCAGCCCCAGCATTTT.

As concerns this clone: Because the CDR3's place on the DNA is in doubt, the DNA is left out and the CDR3 is given as listed by TCRdb. The chain couples TRBV28 to TRBJ1-5; no check of the table's D call, TRBD1, against the DNA was made. CDR1 MDHEN and CDR2 SYDVKM come from the germline V gene. The CDR3 length equals 18 residues, ends included. CDR3 sequence reads: CASSSSTGGTVPNQPQHF.

This chain joins TRBV5-4 and TRBJ2-7; 8 nucleotides align to TRBD2. The trim removed 2 bases at V and 2 bases at J, leaving 6 bases unmatched. There are 15 residues in the CDR3. CDR1 SGHNT and CDR2 YYREEE come from the germline V gene (reference sequence). The CDR3 protein is CASSFPGTSTYEQYF. CDR3 DNA: TGTGCCAGCAGCTTCCCCGGGACTAGTACCTACGAGCAGTACTTC.

V is TRBV14 and J is TRBJ2-1, with 9 bases that match TRBD2. The junction had 3 bases not matched to a gene; V was cut back by 3 bases and J by 0 bases. There are 16 residues in the CDR3. Germline loops: CDR1 SGHDN, CDR2 FVKESK. The CDR3 protein is CASSQLAGPSYNEQFF. Written as DNA, the CDR3 is TGTGCCAGCAGCCAGCTAGCGGGACCCTCCTACAATGAGCAGTTCTTC.

This chain links TRBV7-9 with TRBJ2-1; 11 nucleotides line up with TRBD2. Germline V CDR1 and CDR2: SEHNR, FQNEAQ (reference sequence). The CDR3 consists of 15 residues. Losses at the gene ends were 0 bases for V and 7 bases for J; bases not matched to a gene: 2. The CDR3 sequence is CASSLALAGDNEQFF. CDR3 nucleotides: TGTGCCAGCAGCTTAGCACTAGCGGGAGATAATGAGCAGTTCTTC.

This clone has just one count. The V gene is TRBV5-1, the J gene TRBJ1-2, with D tentatively TRBD1 (5 bases). V lost 0 bases, J lost 4 bases, and 16 bases lay in between. Looked up from germline, CDR1 is SGHRS and CDR2 is YFSETQ. The CDR3 sequence is 16 residues long. The CDR3 DNA follows: TGCGCCAGCAGCTTGGGGGCTAGCAGGGAAAGCTATGGCTACACCTTC. Its translation is CASSLGASRESYGYTF.

The gene calls are TRBV7-2 and TRBJ2-5; 11 nucleotides line up with TRBD2. The trim removed 4 bases at V and 1 base at J, leaving 5 bases unmatched. The V gene's germline CDR1 is SGHTA and CDR2 FQGNSA. The CDR3 extends over 16 amino acids. The DNA of the CDR3 is TGTGCCAGCAGCTGGGGACTAGCGGCGTCCCAAGAGACCCAGTACTTC. Encoded protein: CASSWGLAASQETQYF.

The V gene is TRBV19, the J gene TRBJ1-2, with D possibly matching TRBD1 (5 bases). Trimming took 3 bases from V and 4 from J, leaving 15 bases between them. The germline V gene encodes CDR1 LNHDA and CDR2 SQIVND (reference sequence). This CDR3 has 15 amino acids. CDR3 amino acids: CASSMTRGKSYGYTF. The CDR3 DNA is TGTGCCAGTAGTATGACGAGGGGTAAGAGCTATGGCTACACCTTC.

This clone appeared a few times. The chain combines TRBV21-1 with TRBJ1-1. TRBV21-1 is annotated as a pseudogene. The CDR3 covers 12 residues. CDR3 in DNA: TGTGCCAGCAGCTCGGGGTGCACTGAAGCTTTCTTT. Residues: CASSSGCTEAFF.

This chain joins TRBV13 and TRBJ1-2; no firm D call. Trimming stripped 1 base from V and 2 bases from J, with 5 bases between. The germline V gene has CDR1 PRHDT and CDR2 FYEKMQ (reference sequence). This CDR3 has 13 residues. Written as DNA, the CDR3 is TGTGCCAGCAGCTTAGTAGCAAACTATGGCTACACCTTC. Encoded protein: CASSLVANYGYTF. The whole variable domain, filled in from reference TRBV13 and TRBJ1-2, reads AAGVIQSPRHLIKEKRETATLKCYPIPRHDTVYWYQQGPGQDPQFLISFYEKMQSDKGSIPDRFSAQQFSDYHSELNMSSLELGDSALYFCASSLVANYGYTFGSGTRLTVV.

This chain links TRBV7-8 with TRBJ1-4; D unresolved. V was trimmed by 1 base and J by 3 bases, leaving 3 bases between them. CDR1 and CDR2 (germline): SGHVS, FQNEAQ. This CDR3 has 13 residues. The CDR3 region is CASSLDPNEKLFF. The DNA for the CDR3 is TGTGCCAGCAGCTTAGACCCTAATGAAAAACTGTTTTTT.

The chain has TRBV5-5 and TRBJ2-3; TRBD2 might be the D (5 bases). Between the trimmed V and J ends, which lost 1 base and 2 bases, there was a span of 11 bases. CDR3 length: 15 residues. Germline CDR1 is SGHKS and CDR2 is YYEKEE (reference sequence). CDR3 sequence reads: CASSLSGIYTDTQYF. The DNA for the CDR3 is TGTGCCAGCAGCTTGTCGGGGATATACACAGATACGCAGTATTTT.

V and J are TRBV19 and TRBJ2-1; TRBD1 might be the D (6 bases). The ends were cut back, 4 bases at V and 0 bases at J, with 16 bases in the middle. The CDR3 sequence is 17 residues long. Germline values: CDR1 LNHDA, CDR2 SQIVND (reference sequence). The CDR3 DNA reads TGTGCCAGTAGTACGGAGGCGACAGGAATCTCCTACAATGAGCAGTTCTTC. Residues: CASSTEATGISYNEQFF.

This chain joins TRBV5-8 and TRBJ2-5; D ambiguous. CDR3 length equals 15 residues. Germline V gene sequence: CDR1 SGHTS, CDR2 YDEGEE. V gave up 5 bases and J gave up 3 bases, with 17 bases separating them. Written as DNA, the CDR3 is TGTGCCAGCAGTCCCTTCCGCCGCGGAGAAGAGACCCAGTACTTC. Encoded protein: CASSPFRRGEETQYF.